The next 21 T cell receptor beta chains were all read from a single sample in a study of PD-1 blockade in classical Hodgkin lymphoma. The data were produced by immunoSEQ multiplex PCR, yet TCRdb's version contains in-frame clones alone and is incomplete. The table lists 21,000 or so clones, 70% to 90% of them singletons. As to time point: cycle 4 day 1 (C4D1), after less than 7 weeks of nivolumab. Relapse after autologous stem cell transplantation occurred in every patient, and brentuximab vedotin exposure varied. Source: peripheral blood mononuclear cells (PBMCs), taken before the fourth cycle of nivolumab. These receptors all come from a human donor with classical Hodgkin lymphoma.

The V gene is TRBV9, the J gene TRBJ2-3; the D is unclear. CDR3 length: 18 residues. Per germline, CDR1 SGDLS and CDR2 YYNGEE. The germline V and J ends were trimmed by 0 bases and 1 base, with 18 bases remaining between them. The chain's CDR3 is CASSVAFRRDRGTDTQYF. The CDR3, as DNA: TGTGCCAGCAGCGTAGCTTTCAGGCGAGATAGGGGCACAGATACGCAGTATTTT.

The CDR3 nucleotides are TGTGCCAGTACCTTGAATCAGGAGGTCTATGGCTACACCTTC. Residues: CASTLNQEVYGYTF. This chain links TRBV2 with TRBJ1-2, with D unclear. V was cut by 9 bases and J by 4 bases, with 18 bases left in between. From germline, CDR1 is SNHLY and CDR2 FYNNEI. CDR3 size: 14 residues.

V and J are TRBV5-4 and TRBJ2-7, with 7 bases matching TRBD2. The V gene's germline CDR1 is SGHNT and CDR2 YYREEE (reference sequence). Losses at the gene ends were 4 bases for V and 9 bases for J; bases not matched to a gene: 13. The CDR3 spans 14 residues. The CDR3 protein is CASSGESAGDVQYF. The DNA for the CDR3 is TGTGCCAGCAGCGGAGAGAGCGCGGGAGATGTGCAGTACTTC. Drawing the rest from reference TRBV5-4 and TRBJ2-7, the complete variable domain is ETGVTQSPTHLIKTRGQQVTLRCSSQSGHNTVSWYQQALGQGPQFIFQYYREEENGRGNFPPRFSGLQFPNYSSELNVNALELDDSALYLCASSGESAGDVQYFGPGTRLTVT.

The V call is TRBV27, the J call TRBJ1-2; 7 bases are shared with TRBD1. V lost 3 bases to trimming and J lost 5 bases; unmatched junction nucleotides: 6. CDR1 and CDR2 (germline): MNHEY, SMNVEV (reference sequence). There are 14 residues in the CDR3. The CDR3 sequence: CASSFGDRVYGYTF. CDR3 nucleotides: TGTGCCAGCAGTTTCGGGGACAGAGTATATGGCTACACCTTC.

The CDR3 nucleotides read TGTGCCAGCAGCCCGACGCAGGGGTCAAATGGAAACACCATATATTTT. Translating it yields CASSPTQGSNGNTIYF. V usage is TRBV7-6 and J usage is TRBJ1-3, with a weak D call TRBD1 (6 bases). This CDR3 spans 16 amino acids. Germline V gene data show CDR1 as SGHVS and CDR2 as FNYEAQ. The germline V and J ends were trimmed by 5 bases and 3 bases, with 17 bases remaining between them. The entire variable domain, with the rest obtained from reference TRBV7-6 and TRBJ1-3, is as follows: GAGVSQSPRYKVTKRGQDVALRCDPISGHVSLYWYRQALGQGPEFLTYFNYEAQQDKSGLPNDRFSAERPEGSISTLTIQRTEQRDSAMYRCASSPTQGSNGNTIYFGEGSWLTVV.

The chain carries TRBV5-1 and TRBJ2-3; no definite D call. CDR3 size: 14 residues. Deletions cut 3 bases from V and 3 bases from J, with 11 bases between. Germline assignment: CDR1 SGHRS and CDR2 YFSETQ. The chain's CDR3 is CASSSLVETDTQYF. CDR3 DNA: TGCGCCAGCAGCTCGCTAGTTGAGACAGATACGCAGTATTTT.

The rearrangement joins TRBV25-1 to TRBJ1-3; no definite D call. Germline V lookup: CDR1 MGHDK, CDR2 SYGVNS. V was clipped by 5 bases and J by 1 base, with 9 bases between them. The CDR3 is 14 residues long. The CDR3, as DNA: TGTGCCAGCAGTCGCGAGGGTTCTGGAAACACCATATATTTT. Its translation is CASSREGSGNTIYF.

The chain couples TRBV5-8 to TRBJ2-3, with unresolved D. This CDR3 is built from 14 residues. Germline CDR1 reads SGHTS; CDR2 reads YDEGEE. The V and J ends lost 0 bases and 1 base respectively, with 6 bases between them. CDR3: CASSLEAGTDTQYF. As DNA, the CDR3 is TGTGCCAGCAGCTTGGAGGCAGGCACAGATACGCAGTATTTT.

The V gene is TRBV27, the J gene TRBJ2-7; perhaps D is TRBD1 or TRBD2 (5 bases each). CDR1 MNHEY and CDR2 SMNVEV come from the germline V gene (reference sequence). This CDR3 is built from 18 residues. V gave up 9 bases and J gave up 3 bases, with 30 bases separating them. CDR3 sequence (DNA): TGTGCCAGTGCTGCCCCCGGGACCGGATTCCTAAGAGGCTACGAGCAGTACTTC. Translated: CASAAPGTGFLRGYEQYF.

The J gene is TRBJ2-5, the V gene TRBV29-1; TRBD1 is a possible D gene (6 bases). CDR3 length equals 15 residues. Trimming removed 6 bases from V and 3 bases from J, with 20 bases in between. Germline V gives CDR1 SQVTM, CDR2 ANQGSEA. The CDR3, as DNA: TGCAGCGTCGCCAGGGGATCAGGATCGGAAGAGACCCAGTACTTC. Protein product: CSVARGSGSEETQYF.

CDR3 DNA: TGTGCCAGCAGCCCAAGGTCGGGCAATCAGCCCCAGCATTTT. Translating gives CASSPRSGNQPQHF. This chain joins TRBV7-2 and TRBJ1-5; unclear D gene. The CDR3 totals 14 residues. Germline CDR1 SGHTA, CDR2 FQGNSA. Trimming left V 5 bases short and J 2 bases short, with 10 bases between.

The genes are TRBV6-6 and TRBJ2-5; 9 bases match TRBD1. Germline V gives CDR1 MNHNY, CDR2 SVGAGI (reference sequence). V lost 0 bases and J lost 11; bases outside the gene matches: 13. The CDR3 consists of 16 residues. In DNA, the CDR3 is TGTGCCAGCAGTTACTCGGCAGGGGACAGGGAGGAGGAGCAGTACTTC. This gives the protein CASSYSAGDREEEQYF.

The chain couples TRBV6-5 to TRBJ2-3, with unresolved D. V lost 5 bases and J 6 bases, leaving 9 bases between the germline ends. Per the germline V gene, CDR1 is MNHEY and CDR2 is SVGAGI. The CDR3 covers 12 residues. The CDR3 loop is CASSRGRDTQYF. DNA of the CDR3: TGTGCCAGCAGTCGTGGGCGGGATACGCAGTATTTT.

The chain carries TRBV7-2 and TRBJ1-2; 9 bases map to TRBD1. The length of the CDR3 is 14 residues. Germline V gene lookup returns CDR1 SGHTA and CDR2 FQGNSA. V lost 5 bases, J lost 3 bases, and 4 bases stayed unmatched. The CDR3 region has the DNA TGTGCCAGCAGCCCACAGGGGGCGGACTATGGCTACACCTTC. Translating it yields CASSPQGADYGYTF. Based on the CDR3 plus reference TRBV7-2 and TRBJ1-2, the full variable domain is GAGVSQSPSNKVTEKGKDVELRCDPISGHTALYWYRQSLGQGLEFLIYFQGNSAPDKSGLPSDRFSAERTGGSVSTLTIQRTQQEDSAVYLCASSPQGADYGYTFGSGTRLTVV.

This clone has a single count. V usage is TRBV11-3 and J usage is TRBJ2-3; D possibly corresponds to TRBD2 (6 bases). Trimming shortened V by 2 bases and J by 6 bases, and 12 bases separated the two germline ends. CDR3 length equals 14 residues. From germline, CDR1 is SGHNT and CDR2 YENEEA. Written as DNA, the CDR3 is TGTGCCAGCAGCTTAATGGGGGGTTTGGATACGCAGTATTTT. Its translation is CASSLMGGLDTQYF.

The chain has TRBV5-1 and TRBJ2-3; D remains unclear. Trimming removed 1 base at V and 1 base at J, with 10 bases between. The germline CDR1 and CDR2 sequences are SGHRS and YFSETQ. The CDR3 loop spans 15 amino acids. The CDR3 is CASSLNPLGTDTQYF. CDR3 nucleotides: TGCGCCAGCAGCTTGAACCCCCTGGGCACAGATACGCAGTATTTT.

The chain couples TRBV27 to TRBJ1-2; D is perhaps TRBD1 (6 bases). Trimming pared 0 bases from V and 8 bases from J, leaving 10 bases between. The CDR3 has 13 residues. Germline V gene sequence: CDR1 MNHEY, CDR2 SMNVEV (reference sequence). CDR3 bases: TGTGCCAGCAGTTTATCGTTGGGGGGCGGCTACACCTTC. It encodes CASSLSLGGGYTF.

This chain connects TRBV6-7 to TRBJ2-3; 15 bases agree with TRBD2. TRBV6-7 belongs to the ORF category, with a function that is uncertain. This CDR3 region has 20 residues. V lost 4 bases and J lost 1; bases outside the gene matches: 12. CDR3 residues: CASSCVPGLAGGLGTDTQYF. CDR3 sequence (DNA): TGTGCCAGCAGTTGCGTTCCGGGACTAGCGGGAGGATTGGGCACAGATACGCAGTATTTT.

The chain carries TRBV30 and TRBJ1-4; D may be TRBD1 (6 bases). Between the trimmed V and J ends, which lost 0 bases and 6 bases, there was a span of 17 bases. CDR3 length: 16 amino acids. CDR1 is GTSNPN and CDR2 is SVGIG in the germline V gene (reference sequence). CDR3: CAWSVAQGIRDEKLFF. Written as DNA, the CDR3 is TGTGCCTGGAGTGTTGCACAGGGTATAAGGGATGAAAAACTGTTTTTT.

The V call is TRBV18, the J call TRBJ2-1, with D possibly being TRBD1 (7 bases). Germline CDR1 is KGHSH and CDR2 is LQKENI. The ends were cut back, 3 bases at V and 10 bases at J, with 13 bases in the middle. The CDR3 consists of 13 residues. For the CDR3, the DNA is TGTGCCAGCTCACCTCCACAGGGGAGGGAGCAGTTCTTC. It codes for CASSPPQGREQFF.

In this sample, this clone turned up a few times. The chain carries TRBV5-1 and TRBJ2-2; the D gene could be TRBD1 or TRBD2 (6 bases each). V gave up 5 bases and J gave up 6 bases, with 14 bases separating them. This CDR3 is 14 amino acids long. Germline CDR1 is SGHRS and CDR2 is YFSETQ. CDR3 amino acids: CASRSGGAAGELFF. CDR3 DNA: TGCGCCAGCAGGTCCGGGGGCGCTGCCGGGGAGCTGTTTTTT.